This TCR beta chain originates from a study of CD8+CD57+ T cells in acquired aplastic anemia. The CDR3 spans 16 residues. Germline CDR1 reads DFQATT; CDR2 reads SNEGSKA (reference sequence). Trimming left V 6 bases short and J 0 bases short, with 21 bases between. The template used for profiling TCR beta VDJ and CDR3 was genomic DNA. TCRdb recomputed calls from the reads with MiXCR, one row per CDR3 protein. The table records under 200,000 distinct CDR3 sequences, about two thirds of them present only once. Previously, flow cytometry had revealed CD8+CD57+ cell expansion in the patients chosen for sequencing.

This chain links TRBV20-1 with TRBJ2-7; TRBD2 is a possible D gene (6 bases). Sequenced: sorted CD4+, CD8+, or CD8+CD57+ T cells (not recorded which) from PBMCs. This TCR was recovered from a human donor with aplastic anemia. The CDR3 DNA reads as TGCAGTGCCACACCCCTCGTGGCGGGGAGCTCCTACGAGCAGTACTTC. Translating gives CSATPLVAGSSYEQYF.